This T cell receptor (beta chain) was identified in a study of beta chain features in type 1 diabetes. Study conclusions and caveats: Moderate but significant shortening of TCRB CDR3s was recorded in all four CD4+ subsets from Type 1 diabetes patients.

Germline CDR1 reads MGHDK; CDR2 reads SYGVNS. V lost 6 bases to trimming and J lost 2 bases; unmatched junction nucleotides: 15. The CDR3 has 17 residues. In regard to this clone: Its antigen is not known.

As every portion of the isolated RNA was reverse transcribed, the sequencing read expressed TCRB transcripts. This table comes from immunoSEQ multiplex PCR, and its TCRdb copy is limited to in-frame clones, with some not included. The top ten clones hold 0.25% to 0.35% of a sample with approximately 50,000 clones, about 64% of them seen once. Sequencing was done on a sample of stem cell memory CD4+ T cells from blood. This rearrangement joins TRBV25-1 to TRBJ1-1, with 7 bases matching TRBD1. The TCR comes from a woman in her twenties or thirties with type 1 diabetes. The CDR3 sequence is CASRPTEGASGNTEAFF. The CDR3, as DNA: TGTGCCAGCAGGCCCACCGAGGGGGCGAGTGGTAACACTGAAGCTTTCTTT.